The 12 T cell receptor beta chains listed next were all sequenced from one sample in a study of blood T cell repertoires in COVID-19. Measured with immunoSEQ multiplex PCR; TCRdb has only the in-frame clones, and not every one. The sample lists some 270,000 clones; approximately 85% were seen once. Material for sequencing was PBMCs or T cells enriched from blood (not recorded which). These receptors were collected from a woman aged 50 to 65 with acute COVID-19.

This sequence joins TRBV5-8 and TRBJ1-4, with 7 bases identical to TRBD1. Trimming took 1 base from V and 7 from J; bases not matched to a gene: 4. The CDR3 loop spans 14 amino acids. Germline V gene lookup returns CDR1 SGHTS and CDR2 YDEGEE. CDR3 in amino acids: CASSLTGAPEKLFF. CDR3 sequence (DNA): TGTGCCAGCAGCTTGACAGGGGCCCCTGAAAAACTGTTTTTT.

The chain couples TRBV2 to TRBJ1-4, with 7 bases lining up with TRBD1. The CDR3 has 13 amino acids. The V and J ends lost 7 bases and 8 bases, in that order; junction bases with no gene match: 7. Germline CDR1 is SNHLY and CDR2 is FYNNEI. The CDR3 bases are TGTGCCAGCAATCGACAGGGAGCCGAAAAACTGTTTTTT. It is translated as CASNRQGAEKLFF.

The J gene is TRBJ2-7, the V gene TRBV19, with D unclear. The V gene lost 3 bases and the J gene lost 5 bases, with 5 bases spanning the gap. CDR1 and CDR2 (germline): LNHDA, SQIVND (reference sequence). CDR3 size: 11 residues. CDR3 in DNA: TGTGCCAGTAGTATTGCGGACGAGCAGTACTTC. Translation gives CASSIADEQYF.

This rearrangement joins TRBV3-1 (or the pseudogene TRBV3-2) to TRBJ1-1; D might be TRBD1 (5 bases). The CDR3 spans 15 residues. From germline, CDR1 is LGHDT and CDR2 YNNKEL (reference sequence). V was trimmed by 4 bases and J by 1 base, leaving 13 bases between them. The CDR3 is CASSRHLGQNTEAFF. Here the CDR3 DNA reads TGTGCCAGCAGCCGCCATTTGGGGCAGAACACTGAAGCTTTCTTT.

The genes are TRBV29-1 and TRBJ1-5; no definite D call. The germline V gene encodes CDR1 SQVTM and CDR2 ANQGSEA. Trimming shortened V by 3 bases and J by 2 bases, and 11 bases separated the two germline ends. This CDR3 region has 14 residues. The chain's CDR3 is CSVERGVGNQPQHF. CDR3 in DNA: TGCAGCGTTGAGCGGGGTGTGGGCAATCAGCCCCAGCATTTT.

V usage is TRBV13 and J usage is TRBJ2-2; no firm D call. Germline V lookup: CDR1 PRHDT, CDR2 FYEKMQ (reference sequence). Trimming pared 5 bases from V and 11 bases from J, leaving 15 bases between. The CDR3 length is 13 residues. CDR3 residues: CASSPGSSRELFF. The CDR3 DNA reads as TGTGCCAGCAGCCCCGGGTCATCACGTGAGCTGTTTTTT.

The rearrangement joins TRBV7-2 to TRBJ2-7, with 9 bases that match TRBD1. The CDR3 has 15 amino acids. From germline, CDR1 is SGHTA and CDR2 FQGNSA. V lost 1 base and J lost 3; bases outside the gene matches: 4. The CDR3 protein is CASSLEQGARYEQYF. The CDR3 coding sequence is TGTGCCAGCAGCTTAGAACAGGGGGCTCGCTACGAGCAGTACTTC.

The V gene is TRBV20-1, the J gene TRBJ2-7, with a possible D match to TRBD1 (5 bases). V shed 3 bases and J shed 4 bases, with 19 bases lying between them. This CDR3 comprises 15 residues. Germline lookup yields CDR1 DFQATT and CDR2 SNEGSKA (reference sequence). The CDR3 region is CSASVSNSKGYEQYF. The DNA of the CDR3 is TGCAGTGCTAGTGTGTCCAATTCTAAGGGGTACGAGCAGTACTTC.

CDR3 in amino acids: CASTVRLGRGQSPLHF. As DNA, the CDR3 is TGCGCCAGCACCGTAAGATTGGGCAGGGGGCAATCACCCCTCCACTTT. The chain links TRBV4-1 to TRBJ1-6, with TRBD1 identical over 8 bases. The V and J ends lost 7 bases and 10 bases, in that order; junction bases with no gene match: 15. Germline V gene sequence: CDR1 MGHRA, CDR2 YSYEKL. The CDR3 extends over 16 amino acids.

This clone was observed a handful of times. The chain couples TRBV30 to TRBJ1-2; D not certain. Germline-derived CDR1 and CDR2 are GTSNPN and SVGIG (reference sequence). Trimming took off 2 bases at V and 10 bases at J, with 11 bases between the two ends. CDR3 size: 11 residues. In DNA, the CDR3 is TGTGCCTGGAGTTCCATCAGTGTCTACACCTTC. Its protein product is CAWSSISVYTF.

CDR3 coding DNA: TGTGCCAGCTCACCGGCGCGAGCGGGGATCCAAGAGACCCAGTACTTC. Translation gives CASSPARAGIQETQYF. The chain links TRBV18 to TRBJ2-5; TRBD2 aligns across 7 bases. The CDR3 loop spans 16 amino acids. The germline gives CDR1 KGHSH, CDR2 LQKENI. V lost 3 bases to trimming and J lost 1 base; unmatched junction nucleotides: 8.

This rearrangement joins TRBV12-5 to TRBJ2-7; 7 bases map to TRBD1. This CDR3 is 14 amino acids long. Trimming took 6 bases from V and 2 from J; bases not matched to a gene: 7. Germline CDR1 is LGHNT and CDR2 is FRNRAP. The CDR3 bases are TGTGCTAGTGGCCCCAAGGGGGCTCCCTACGAGCAGTACTTC. This translates into CASGPKGAPYEQYF.